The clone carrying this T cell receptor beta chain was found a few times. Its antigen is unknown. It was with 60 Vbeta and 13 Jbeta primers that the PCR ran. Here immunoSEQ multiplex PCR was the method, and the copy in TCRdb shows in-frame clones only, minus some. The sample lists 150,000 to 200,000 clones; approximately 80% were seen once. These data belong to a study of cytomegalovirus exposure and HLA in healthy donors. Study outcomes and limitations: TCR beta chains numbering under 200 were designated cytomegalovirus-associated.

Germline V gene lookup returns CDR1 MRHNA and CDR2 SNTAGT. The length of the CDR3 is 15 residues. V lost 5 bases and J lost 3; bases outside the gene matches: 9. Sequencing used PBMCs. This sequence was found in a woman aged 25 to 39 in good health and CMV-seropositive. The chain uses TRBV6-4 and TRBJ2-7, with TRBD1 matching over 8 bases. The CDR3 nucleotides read TGTGCCAGCAGTCCCCACTTGACAGGGGTCTACGAGCAGTACTTC. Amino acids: CASSPHLTGVYEQYF.